This T cell receptor (beta chain) was sequenced during a study of cytomegalovirus exposure and HLA in healthy donors. Regarding the study as a whole: Most TCR sequences were uncommon, yet certain public TCRs appeared in many donors.

Worth noting for this clone: Its antigen remains unknown.

The PCR contained 60 Vbeta and 13 Jbeta primers. Using immunoSEQ multiplex PCR, the repertoire was profiled, and TCRdb retains in-frame clones only, with some absent. Found here are around 92,000 clones, 81% of them singletons; the top ten hold 0.95% to 1.5%. The V end lost 5 bases, the J end lost 3 bases, and 10 bases lay between the germline ends. The CDR3 length is 13 residues. CDR1 is PRHDT and CDR2 is FYEKMQ in the germline V gene (reference sequence). Material: PBMCs. The rearrangement joins TRBV13 to TRBJ1-2, with D hard to call. The clonotype comes from a girl aged 2 to 9 in good health and CMV-seropositive. In DNA form, the CDR3 reads TGTGCCAGCAGCCACAGACAACACTATGGCTACACCTTC. Translation: CASSHRQHYGYTF.